This T cell receptor (beta chain) originates from a study of T cell responses to AZD1222 COVID-19 vaccine. The study's findings and limits: Only six AZD1222 recipients tested seropositive at baseline. White British people made up most donors, females outnumbered males, and clonal diversity was possibly underestimated.

Of note for this clone: Its antigen remains unknown.

Here immunoSEQ multiplex PCR was the method, and the copy in TCRdb shows in-frame clones only, minus some. Altogether about 84,000 clones are present, 70% to 90% being singletons, with the ten largest covering about 1.6%. The germline CDR1 and CDR2 sequences are SGHTA and FQGNSA. V lost 3 bases to trimming and J lost 1 base, with 7 bases between them. This CDR3 spans 13 amino acids. The sequenced sample was peripheral blood, obtained on day 0 of AZD1222 vaccination. The V gene is TRBV7-2, the J gene TRBJ2-7; D is ambiguous. The TCR sequence derives from an adult in good health. CDR3 amino acids: CASSFQQSYEQYF. For the CDR3, the DNA is TGTGCCAGCAGCTTCCAGCAATCCTACGAGCAGTACTTC.